This T cell receptor (beta chain) was sequenced during a study of human T cells and chemical hapten exposure. Study overall: 0.01% DPC was applied to the upper back in patch tests, which were read at 6 days. Alopecia areata, totalis or universalis affected patients, mainly female.

TCRdb used MiXCR to reprocess the RACE reads, holding one entry per CDR3 protein. Here the sample spans some 330,000 distinct CDR3 sequences, approximately 5.8% being singletons. Overall study results and limits: TCRs at high frequency, those above 1 in 1000, did not change with DPC sensitization.

This clonotype was counted between two and nine times. Its antigen remains unidentified. The time point denotes: pre-sensitization, week 0. Treatment in this sample: therapeutic diphenylcyclopropenone sensitization with weekly scalp DPC. The V end lost 8 bases, the J end lost 0 bases, and 5 bases lay between the germline ends. There are 13 residues in the CDR3. Looked up from germline, CDR1 is MNHEY and CDR2 is SVGEGT. Here the sequenced sample was whole blood, taken in connection with sensitization to the hapten diphenylcyclopropenone (DPC). The sequence derives from a young woman with alopecia areata. Some clones in this sample may be carry-over from other donors' samples. V and J are TRBV6-2 or TRBV6-3 and TRBJ2-6; D not resolved. The CDR3 DNA follows: TGTGCCAGCCAACTCTCTGGGGCCAACGTCCTGACTTTC. Its protein product is CASQLSGANVLTF.